The 17 T cell receptor beta chains reported below all come from one sample, sequenced in a study of T cell responses to AZD1222 COVID-19 vaccine. Sequenced by immunoSEQ multiplex PCR; TCRdb stores in-frame clones only, minus some. The sample has some 95,000 clones; around nine tenths are singletons. The source material was peripheral blood, sampled 28 days after the second AZD1222 dose. The receptors originated from an adult who received the AZD1222 COVID-19 vaccine.

The CDR3 sequence is CASSSAAGWEQYF. In DNA, the CDR3 is TGTGCCAGCAGCTCCGCGGCAGGGTGGGAGCAGTACTTC. The chain recombines TRBV5-5 with TRBJ2-7; possibly TRBD1 for D (5 bases). This CDR3 spans 13 amino acids. The V and J ends lost 3 bases and 7 bases respectively, with 14 bases between them. Per the germline V gene, CDR1 is SGHKS and CDR2 is YYEKEE (reference sequence).

This rearrangement joins TRBV6-2 or TRBV6-3 to TRBJ2-3; D ambiguous. The CDR3 contains 13 residues. V lost 6 bases and J 11 bases, leaving 18 bases between the germline ends. Germline V lookup: CDR1 MNHEY, CDR2 SVGEGT. The CDR3 region has the DNA TGTGCCAGCAGCCTCGGACGGAACGGTTGGCAGTATTTT. Translating gives CASSLGRNGWQYF.

This chain links TRBV6-5 with TRBJ1-4; the D is unclear. The CDR3 consists of 14 residues. Looked up from germline, CDR1 is MNHEY and CDR2 is SVGAGI. The V gene lost 2 bases and the J gene lost 2 bases, with 6 bases spanning the gap. The CDR3 reads CASSYEQTNEKLFF. DNA of the CDR3: TGTGCCAGCAGTTACGAACAGACTAATGAAAAACTGTTTTTT.

The CDR3 region has the DNA TGTGCCAGCACCCCCGGCGGCCCCGGGGAGCTGTTTTTT. This codes for CASTPGGPGELFF. This chain uses TRBV6-5 with TRBJ2-2; no reliable D call. V was shortened by 7 bases and J by 6 bases, with 12 bases between the two germline ends. Germline V CDR1 and CDR2: MNHEY, SVGAGI. The CDR3 totals 13 residues.

The chain combines TRBV19 with TRBJ2-1, with a weak D call TRBD1 (6 bases). This CDR3 spans 15 amino acids. Germline V lookup: CDR1 LNHDA, CDR2 SQIVND (reference sequence). V shed 1 base and J shed 4 bases, with 11 bases lying between them. The DNA of the CDR3 is TGTGCCAGTAGTATAGCGTGGGGGCTGTACAATGAGCAGTTCTTC. Protein sequence: CASSIAWGLYNEQFF.

V and J are TRBV28 and TRBJ1-5; 8 nucleotides align to TRBD1. The germline CDR1 and CDR2 sequences are MDHEN and SYDVKM. J was trimmed by 2 bases and V by 0 bases; bases with no gene match: 3. The CDR3 runs 16 residues. The CDR3 sequence: CASSLWTGEGNQPQHF. The CDR3 nucleotides read TGTGCCAGCAGTTTATGGACAGGGGAAGGCAATCAGCCCCAGCATTTT.

The chain recombines TRBV12-3 or TRBV12-4 with TRBJ1-2; D is undetermined. The length of the CDR3 is 13 residues. V dropped 6 bases and J dropped 3 bases, with 11 bases sitting between them. The CDR3 bases are TGTGCCAGCAGACCCGGGTCCCACTATGGCTACACCTTC. It yields the protein CASRPGSHYGYTF.

The chain combines TRBV6-5 with TRBJ2-2, with 7 positions matching TRBD2. With V trimmed by 2 bases and J by 6 bases, 6 bases remained unmatched. CDR1 is MNHEY and CDR2 is SVGAGI in the germline V gene. The CDR3 loop spans 15 amino acids. The CDR3 region is CASSYGRETAGELFF. CDR3 nucleotides: TGTGCCAGCAGTTACGGGAGGGAAACCGCCGGGGAGCTGTTTTTT.

The chain joins TRBV25-1 to TRBJ1-6, with D hard to call. Germline-derived CDR1 and CDR2 are MGHDK and SYGVNS. The CDR3 covers 14 residues. The V and J ends lost 6 bases and 5 bases respectively, with 11 bases between them. The CDR3 sequence is CASRGASDNSPLHF. CDR3 in DNA: TGTGCCAGCAGGGGCGCGAGCGATAATTCACCCCTCCACTTT.

The chain carries TRBV6-5 and TRBJ2-3, with D hard to call. CDR3 length equals 13 residues. Germline CDR1 MNHEY, CDR2 SVGAGI. The V end was cut by 5 bases, the J end by 2 bases, with 8 bases between. The chain's CDR3 is CASSPVFTDTQYF. The CDR3 DNA follows: TGTGCCAGCAGTCCAGTGTTCACAGATACGCAGTATTTT.

This rearrangement joins TRBV29-1 to TRBJ1-1; TRBD1 aligns across 8 bases. CDR3 length: 13 amino acids. Germline CDR1 SQVTM, CDR2 ANQGSEA. Trimming cost V 7 bases and J 1 base; bases outside gene matches: 5. DNA of the CDR3: TGCAGCGCCTTCGGACAGGGGAACACTGAAGCTTTCTTT. Its translation: CSAFGQGNTEAFF.

The V call is TRBV5-1, the J call TRBJ1-4; D is possibly TRBD1 (6 bases). Trimming left V 4 bases short and J 6 bases short, with 13 bases between. The length of the CDR3 is 14 residues. Germline V CDR1 and CDR2: SGHRS, YFSETQ. Here the CDR3 reads CASSPGGGDEKLFF. DNA of the CDR3: TGCGCCAGCAGCCCAGGAGGGGGGGATGAAAAACTGTTTTTT.

The chain carries TRBV5-1 and TRBJ1-2; D gene unclear. Germline V lookup: CDR1 SGHRS, CDR2 YFSETQ. The length of the CDR3 is 14 residues. Trimming cost V 4 bases and J 3 bases, with 13 bases left between them. Here the CDR3 DNA reads TGCGCCAGCAGCCCCGTGGTACCCGACTATGGCTACACCTTC. Its translation: CASSPVVPDYGYTF. Using reference TRBV5-1 and TRBJ1-2 for the parts outside the CDR3, the full variable domain is KAGVTQTPRYLIKTRGQQVTLSCSPISGHRSVSWYQQTPGQGLQFLFEYFSETQRNKGNFPGRFSGRQFSNSRSEMNVSTLELGDSALYLCASSPVVPDYGYTFGSGTRLTVV.

The chain couples TRBV27 to TRBJ2-2; tentative D call: TRBD1 (6 bases). The CDR3 contains 14 residues. Germline V gene lookup returns CDR1 MNHEY and CDR2 SMNVEV (reference sequence). Trimming cost V 6 bases and J 8 bases, with 16 bases left between them. CDR3 sequence reads: CASSSSPGDGELFF. CDR3 in DNA: TGTGCCAGCAGCTCGTCCCCAGGGGATGGGGAGCTGTTTTTT.

This clone has just one count. The chain has TRBV5-1 and TRBJ2-1, with 7 bases aligning to TRBD1. The CDR3 is made up of 15 amino acids. Trimming removed 4 bases from V and 6 bases from J; junction bases left unmatched: 10. CDR1 is SGHRS and CDR2 is YFSETQ in the germline V gene. CDR3 region: CASSLTGDIGNEQFF. The CDR3 DNA is TGCGCCAGCAGCCTCACAGGGGACATTGGCAATGAGCAGTTCTTC.

The CDR3 region is CASSVEARPTNEQFF. The CDR3 region has the DNA TGTGCCAGCAGCGTAGAGGCTAGGCCCACTAATGAGCAGTTCTTC. J is TRBJ2-1 and V is TRBV9; D gene ambiguous. Germline CDR1 and CDR2: SGDLS and YYNGEE. V lost 0 bases and J 7 bases, leaving 14 bases between the germline ends. The CDR3 spans 15 residues.

This chain links TRBV18 with TRBJ2-3; 11 positions match TRBD2. With V trimmed by 6 bases and J by 4 bases, 15 bases remained unmatched. Germline V lookup: CDR1 KGHSH, CDR2 LQKENI. This CDR3 is built from 18 residues. The CDR3 sequence: CASSPRGAGTSGADTQYF. CDR3 bases: TGTGCCAGCTCCCCCCGGGGCGCCGGGACTAGCGGAGCAGATACGCAGTATTTT.